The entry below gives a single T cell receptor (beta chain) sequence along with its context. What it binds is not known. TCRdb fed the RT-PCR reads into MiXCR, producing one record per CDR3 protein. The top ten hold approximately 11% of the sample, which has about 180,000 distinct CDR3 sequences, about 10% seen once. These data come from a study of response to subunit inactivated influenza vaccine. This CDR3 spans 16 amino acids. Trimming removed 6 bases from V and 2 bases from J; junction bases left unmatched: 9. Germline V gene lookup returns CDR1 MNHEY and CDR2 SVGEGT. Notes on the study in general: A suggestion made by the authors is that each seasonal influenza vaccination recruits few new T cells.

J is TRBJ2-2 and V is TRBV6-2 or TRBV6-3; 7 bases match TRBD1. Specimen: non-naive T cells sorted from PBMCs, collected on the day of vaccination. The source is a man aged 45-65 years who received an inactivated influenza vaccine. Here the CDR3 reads CASSRTGTANTGELFF. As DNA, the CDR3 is TGTGCCAGCAGCAGGACCGGGACAGCTAACACCGGGGAGCTGTTTTTT.